This T cell receptor (beta chain) was identified during a study of T cells in Graves' hyperthyroidism and ophthalmopathy. Study in general: Staff took peripheral blood when the initial diagnosis was made, before any treatment began.

The germline CDR1 and CDR2 sequences are MNHNS and SASEGT. The CDR3 has 13 amino acids. TCR beta CDR3 regions were amplified from RNA transcripts. In the first-round RT-PCR of the TCR CDR3, the HTBI primer set was used. Via MiXCR, TCRdb re-called the multiplex PCR reads, giving one row per CDR3 protein. Of 300,000 to 450,000 distinct CDR3 sequences listed, 18% are singletons. Study-wide findings and caveats: Through a model of 13 V-J features, ophthalmopathy was separated from stable hyperthyroidism.

Notes on this clonotype: Its antigen remains unidentified. This could be a read error, since a much larger clone is one nucleotide away.

This rearrangement joins TRBV6-1 to TRBJ2-1; D possibly corresponds to TRBD1 (7 bases). Source material: blood. The source is a woman aged 35 to 49 with Graves' ophthalmopathy. The CDR3 here is CASREGRRQGPFF. The CDR3 nucleotides read TGTGCCAGCAGAGAAGGGAGGAGACAGGGACCGTTCTTC.